The 14 T cell receptor beta chains presented below share a single source sample, sequenced in a study of blood T cell repertoires in COVID-19. The assay was immunoSEQ multiplex PCR, and TCRdb's table has in-frame clones only and misses some. The sample lists around 270,000 clones, around 83% seen once, with approximately 1.5% in the top ten. The sample was peripheral blood. These receptors came from a woman aged 40 to 50 who had recovered from COVID-19.

This rearrangement joins TRBV13 to TRBJ1-1; TRBD1 is a possible D gene (5 bases). V dropped 5 bases and J dropped 5 bases, with 15 bases sitting between them. The CDR3 sequence is 14 residues long. Germline CDR1 PRHDT, CDR2 FYEKMQ (reference sequence). The CDR3: CASSLGPGRTEAFF. The CDR3 DNA reads TGTGCCAGCAGCCTGGGACCGGGGAGGACTGAAGCTTTCTTT. The variable domain in full, completed from reference TRBV13 and TRBJ1-1, reads AAGVIQSPRHLIKEKRETATLKCYPIPRHDTVYWYQQGPGQDPQFLISFYEKMQSDKGSIPDRFSAQQFSDYHSELNMSSLELGDSALYFCASSLGPGRTEAFFGQGTRLTVV.

The V and J genes are TRBV15 and TRBJ2-3; weak D call: TRBD2 (6 bases). Germline CDR1 is LNHNV and CDR2 is YYDKDF (reference sequence). This CDR3 is built from 12 residues. V lost 6 bases, J lost 7 bases, and 11 bases lay in between. The CDR3 DNA reads as TGTGCCACCAGAGAGGAGGGCAATACGCAGTATTTT. Residues: CATREEGNTQYF.

The chain employs TRBV2 and TRBJ2-1, with D tentatively TRBD1 (5 bases). The V and J ends lost 5 bases and 4 bases respectively, with 18 bases between them. Per the germline V gene, CDR1 is SNHLY and CDR2 is FYNNEI. The CDR3 runs 16 residues. In nucleotides, the CDR3 is TGTGCCAGCAGTAACCCTGGAGCGACAGCGTACAATGAGCAGTTCTTC. This codes for CASSNPGATAYNEQFF. Drawing the rest from reference TRBV2 and TRBJ2-1, the complete variable domain is EPEVTQTPSHQVTQMGQEVILRCVPISNHLYFYWYRQILGQKVEFLVSFYNNEISEKSEIFDDQFSVERPDGSNFTLKIRSTKLEDSAMYFCASSNPGATAYNEQFFGPGTRLTVL.

The V gene is TRBV6-5, the J gene TRBJ1-2; 9 bases align to TRBD1. This CDR3 has 15 residues. Germline V gives CDR1 MNHEY, CDR2 SVGAGI. The V and J ends lost 6 bases and 7 bases, in that order; junction bases with no gene match: 12. CDR3 region: CASRPETGGIIGYTF. DNA for the CDR3: TGTGCCAGCAGACCCGAGACAGGGGGAATTATTGGCTACACCTTC.

The gene calls are TRBV7-2 and TRBJ2-2; 7 nucleotides line up with TRBD1. The trim removed 3 bases at V and 0 bases at J, leaving 1 base unmatched. The V gene's germline CDR1 is SGHTA and CDR2 FQGNSA. The CDR3 is 15 residues long. CDR3 coding DNA: TGTGCCAGCAGCTTCGGGACAGCGAACACCGGGGAGCTGTTTTTT. This sequence encodes CASSFGTANTGELFF.

This chain links TRBV9 with TRBJ1-2; no definite D call. V was trimmed by 0 bases and J by 5 bases, leaving 5 bases between them. CDR1 and CDR2 (germline): SGDLS, YYNGEE. This CDR3 region has 12 residues. CDR3 sequence: CASSVVGYGYTF. CDR3 nucleotides: TGTGCCAGCAGCGTAGTCGGGTATGGCTACACCTTC.

The CDR3 DNA reads as TGTGCCAGCAGCCGGATATTAGCGGGTGCAGATACGCAGTATTTT. It is translated as CASSRILAGADTQYF. The rearrangement uses TRBV28 and TRBJ2-3; 7 bases map to TRBD2. The germline V gene encodes CDR1 MDHEN and CDR2 SYDVKM. With 6 bases clipped from V and 4 bases from J, the junction kept 10 bases outside the gene matches. The CDR3 spans 15 residues.

V is TRBV6-5 and J is TRBJ1-4, with 8 bases matching TRBD1. CDR1 is MNHEY and CDR2 is SVGAGI in the germline V gene. The CDR3 contains 15 residues. The V and J ends lost 5 bases and 3 bases, in that order; junction bases with no gene match: 5. The CDR3 sequence: CASSPGQASNEKLFF. CDR3 nucleotide sequence: TGTGCCAGCAGTCCGGGACAGGCCTCTAATGAAAAACTGTTTTTT.

The rearrangement uses TRBV29-1 and TRBJ1-1, with a possible D match to TRBD1 (5 bases). This CDR3 is built from 15 residues. The V gene lost 7 bases and the J gene lost 0 bases, with 18 bases spanning the gap. CDR1 is SQVTM, CDR2 ANQGSEA, per germline. The CDR3 region has the DNA TGCAGCGCCCAGTGGGGCTTGACTCTGAACACTGAAGCTTTCTTT. Its translation is CSAQWGLTLNTEAFF. The full variable domain, with the rest looked up from reference TRBV29-1 and TRBJ1-1, is SAVISQKPSRDICQRGTSLTIQCQVDSQVTMMFWYRQQPGQSLTLIATANQGSEATYESGFVIDKFPISRPNLTFSTLTVSNMSPEDSSIYLCSAQWGLTLNTEAFFGQGTRLTVV.

The genes are TRBV5-1 and TRBJ2-7; TRBD1 matches 10 bases. The V gene end was trimmed by 4 bases and the J gene end by 5 bases; junction bases not matched to a gene: 6. Germline-derived CDR1 and CDR2 are SGHRS and YFSETQ. The CDR3 has 14 residues. The DNA for the CDR3 is TGCGCCAGCAGCCGGGACAGGGGTTTCGACGAGCAGTACTTC. Amino acid sequence: CASSRDRGFDEQYF.

The chain employs TRBV2 and TRBJ2-6, with TRBD1 matching 8 bases. V was clipped by 6 bases and J by 0 bases; unmatched bases: 10. The CDR3 contains 18 residues. CDR1 is SNHLY, CDR2 FYNNEI, per germline. The CDR3 DNA is TGTGCCAGCAGCCGCGGACGGACAGGGTCCTCTGGGGCCAACGTCCTGACTTTC. Protein sequence: CASSRGRTGSSGANVLTF.

Worth noting for this clone: This sample also contains other DNA sequences that code for the same CDR3. The rearrangement uses TRBV12-3 or TRBV12-4 and TRBJ2-3; D is possibly TRBD2 (5 bases). The CDR3 totals 13 residues. The V gene lost 6 bases and the J gene lost 2 bases, with 9 bases spanning the gap. The CDR3 loop reads CASSRGSTDTQYF. In nucleotides, the CDR3 is TGTGCCAGCAGCCGGGGATCCACAGATACGCAGTATTTT.

The rearrangement uses TRBV5-4 and TRBJ2-1; 7 bases line up with TRBD1. Trimming cost V 4 bases and J 2 bases; bases outside gene matches: 6. Germline values: CDR1 SGHNT, CDR2 YYREEE (reference sequence). The CDR3 spans 15 residues. CDR3 bases: TGTGCCAGCAGCCTGAGGACAGGCACCTACAATGAGCAGTTCTTC. It specifies CASSLRTGTYNEQFF.

This chain links TRBV2 with TRBJ2-1, with 10 bases identical to TRBD2. From germline, CDR1 is SNHLY and CDR2 FYNNEI. The CDR3 extends over 15 amino acids. The V and J ends lost 4 bases and 2 bases, in that order; junction bases with no gene match: 2. CDR3 amino acids: CASSGSGGAYNEQFF. The DNA of the CDR3 is TGTGCCAGCAGTGGGAGCGGGGGGGCCTACAATGAGCAGTTCTTC.